This record looks at one T cell receptor beta chain sequence and its context. What it binds is not known. Use of 60 Vbeta and 13 Jbeta primers characterized the PCR. TCRdb keeps only in-frame clones here, not all; method: immunoSEQ multiplex PCR. Of about 77,000 clones listed, about 80% were seen once; the top ten hold roughly 3.5%. This sample was included in a study of cytomegalovirus exposure and HLA in healthy donors. Across the whole study: Earlier results showed almost 120 million unique TCR beta sequences derived from about 179 million T cells. Early on, a data release was issued that held some 85 million unique TCRs from HLA-typed donors. Study-level results: The HLA-A and HLA-B alleles of most subjects were reportedly predicted accurately from TCR beta sequences. Previous analysis showed most TCR beta V segments were productive about 87% or about 30% of the time.

CDR3 length: 11 residues. V gave up 6 bases and J gave up 5 bases, with 10 bases separating them. Per germline, CDR1 DFQATT and CDR2 SNEGSKA (reference sequence). The sequence derives from a middle-aged man in good health and CMV-seronegative. The specimen was PBMCs. The chain couples TRBV20-1 to TRBJ1-1; no clear D gene. CDR3 sequence reads: CSAQTGTEAFF. The CDR3 bases are TGCAGTGCCCAGACCGGGACTGAAGCTTTCTTT.